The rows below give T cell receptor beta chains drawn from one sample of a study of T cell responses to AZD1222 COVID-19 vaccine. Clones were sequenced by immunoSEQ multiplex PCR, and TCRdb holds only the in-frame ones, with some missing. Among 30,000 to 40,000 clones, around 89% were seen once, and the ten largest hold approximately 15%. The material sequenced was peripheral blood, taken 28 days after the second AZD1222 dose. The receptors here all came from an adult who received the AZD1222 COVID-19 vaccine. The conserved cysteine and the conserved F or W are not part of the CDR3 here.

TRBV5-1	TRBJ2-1	ASSLGGGNPYNEQF
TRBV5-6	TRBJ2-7	ASSLAGASYEQY
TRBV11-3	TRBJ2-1	ASSLTSGVIEQF
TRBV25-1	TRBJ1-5	ASSAGHGNQPQH
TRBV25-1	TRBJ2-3	AGSHMTSTDTQY
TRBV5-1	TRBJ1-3	ASSLVGGVAGNTIY
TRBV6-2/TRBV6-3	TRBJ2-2	ASSYHRVTGELF
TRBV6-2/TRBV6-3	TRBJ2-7	ASSYWGGRAYEQY
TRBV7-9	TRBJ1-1	ASSPWDTEAF
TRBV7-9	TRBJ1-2	ASSQAGRESGYT
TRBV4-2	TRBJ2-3	ASSQPGLAGADTQY
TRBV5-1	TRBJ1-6	ASSSGQGANTNSPLH
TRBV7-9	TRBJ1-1	ASSLEGRNTEAF
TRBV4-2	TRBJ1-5	ASSQDGGYQPQH
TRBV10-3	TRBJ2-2	ATGTGETGELF
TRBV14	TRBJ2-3	ASSQDLAQTQY
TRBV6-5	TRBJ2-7	ASSLTGGEGEQY
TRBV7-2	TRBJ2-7	ASGSPYEQY
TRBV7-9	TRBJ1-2	ATLTGEAGGYGYT
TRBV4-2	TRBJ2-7	ASSQGQNYEQY
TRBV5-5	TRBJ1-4	ASSFQGPNEKLF
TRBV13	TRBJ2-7	ASSPPGEHYEQY
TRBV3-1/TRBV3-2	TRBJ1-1	ASSPGQGRGPEAF
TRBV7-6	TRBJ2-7	ASGNPQRGGHEQY
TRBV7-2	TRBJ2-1	ASSLGWEGAEQF
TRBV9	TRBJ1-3	ASSEGQLGNTIY
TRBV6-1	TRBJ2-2	ASSEPSGGPNTGELF
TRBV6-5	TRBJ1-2	ASTRQGEWYGYT
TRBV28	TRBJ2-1	ASSPRDEQF
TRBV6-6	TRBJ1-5	ASRIQGAGGNQPQH
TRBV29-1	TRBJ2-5	SVQTGLGETQY
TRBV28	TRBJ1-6	ASSFRWTGGNSPLH
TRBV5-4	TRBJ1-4	ASSSDRGLTKLF
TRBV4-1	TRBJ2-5	ASSQVLGGGTWETQY
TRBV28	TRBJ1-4	ASSLTIGGGEKLF
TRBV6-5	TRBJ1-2	ASSYSWTLDRGYT
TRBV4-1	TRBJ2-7	ASSPQAVGSTYEQY
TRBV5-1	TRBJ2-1	ASSSHGQGNEQF
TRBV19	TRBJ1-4	ASSSWTDEKLF
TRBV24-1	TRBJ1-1	ATSDPTGENTEAF
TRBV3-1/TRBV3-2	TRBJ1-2	ASSQEWQTNYGYT
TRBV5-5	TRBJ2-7	ASSPGASYEQY